This TCR beta chain was documented in a study of blood T cells in healthy people across ages. The CDR3 has 13 residues. CDR1 is SGHKS, CDR2 YYEKEE, per germline (reference sequence). V lost 6 bases, J lost 8 bases, and 15 bases lay in between. Caucasian, healthy and from Russia, the donors were aged between about 6 and 90. Each donor supplied around 9.6 milliliters of peripheral blood. Of note for this clonotype: Its antigen is unknown.

The second PCR ran about 7 to 12 cycles with a sample-barcoded 5' primer and J-beta primers. MiXCR was run by TCRdb on the 5' RACE reads, yielding one entry per CDR3 protein. The table records around 1,900,000 distinct CDR3 sequences, about 39% of them present only once. Points from the study as a whole: Unsorted PBMCs blocked a conclusive comparison of naive and antigen-experienced cells. Older age coincided with a roughly linear decline in TCR beta diversity per million T cells.

The TCR was taken from a human donor in good health. J is TRBJ2-4 and V is TRBV5-5; D may correspond to TRBD1 or TRBD2 (5 bases each). Sequencing was carried out using blood. Here the CDR3 reads CASNPPGTDIQYF. The CDR3 coding sequence is TGTGCCAGCAACCCCCCAGGGACGGACATTCAGTACTTC.